This T cell receptor beta chain is drawn from a study of blood T cells in healthy people across ages. Looked up from germline, CDR1 is MDHEN and CDR2 is SYDVKM. V dropped 7 bases and J dropped 4 bases, with 10 bases sitting between them. There are 12 residues in the CDR3. Alongside a J-beta primer mix, a sample-barcoded 5' primer served in a second PCR lasting about 7 to 11 cycles. TCRdb re-called the 5' RACE reads through MiXCR, storing one row per CDR3 protein. This sample has some 890,000 distinct CDR3 sequences, with roughly 28% found just once. This clonotype was found a few times. Its antigen is not identified. Study outcomes and limitations: Diversity figures based on one million T cells were deemed too low. Long-lived donors exceeded aged donors in naive CD4+ cells and diversity.

The same sample was also studied in work on T cells of mothers and their children. As that study records: Related pairs of mothers and children showed slightly higher, non-significant overlap versus unrelated pairs.

The TCR sequence derives from a woman aged 40 to 49 in good health. The sample consisted of blood. This rearrangement joins TRBV28 to TRBJ1-2; TRBD1 is a possible D gene (5 bases). CDR3 sequence (DNA): TGTGCCAGCAACCGGGGCCTCTATGGCTACACCTTC. The encoded protein is CASNRGLYGYTF.